The sequence of this T cell receptor beta chain was determined in a study of shared clonotypes between healthy human individuals. Study-wide results and caveats: Sampling involved blood alone; tissue repertoires likely differ.

To note about this clone: Antigen specificity is unknown.

Only in-frame clones appear in the TCRdb table, and some are missing; sequencing was by immunoSEQ multiplex PCR. The repertoire holds about 990,000 clones, with roughly 74% as singletons. This CDR3 spans 14 amino acids. The V end lost 6 bases, the J end lost 6 bases, and 18 bases lay between the germline ends. Germline CDR1 is MNHEY and CDR2 is SMNVEV (reference sequence). The rearrangement uses TRBV27 and TRBJ2-7; D perhaps matches TRBD2 (7 bases). Input material: memory CD4+ T cells from PBMCs. The subset is: CD45RA-negative fraction. The receptor's source is a man between 18 and 35 years old in good health. Some clones in this sample may be carry-over from other donors' samples. The CDR3 is CASRFRGGSAEQYF. CDR3 nucleotides: TGTGCCAGCAGATTTAGGGGGGGATCCGCCGAGCAGTACTTC.